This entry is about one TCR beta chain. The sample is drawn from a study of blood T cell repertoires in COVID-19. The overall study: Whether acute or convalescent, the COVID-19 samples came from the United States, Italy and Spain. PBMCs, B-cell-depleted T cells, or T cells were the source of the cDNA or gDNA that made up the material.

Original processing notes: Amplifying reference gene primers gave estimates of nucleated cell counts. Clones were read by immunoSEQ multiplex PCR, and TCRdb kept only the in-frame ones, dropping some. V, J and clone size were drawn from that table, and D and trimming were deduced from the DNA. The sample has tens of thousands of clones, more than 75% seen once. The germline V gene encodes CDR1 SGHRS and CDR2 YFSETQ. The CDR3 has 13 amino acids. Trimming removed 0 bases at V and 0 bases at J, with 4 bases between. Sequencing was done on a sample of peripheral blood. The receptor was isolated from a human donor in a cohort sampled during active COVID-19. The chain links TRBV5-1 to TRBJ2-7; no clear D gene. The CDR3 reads CASSLDGSYEQYF. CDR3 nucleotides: TGCGCCAGCAGCTTGGACGGCTCCTACGAGCAGTACTTC.